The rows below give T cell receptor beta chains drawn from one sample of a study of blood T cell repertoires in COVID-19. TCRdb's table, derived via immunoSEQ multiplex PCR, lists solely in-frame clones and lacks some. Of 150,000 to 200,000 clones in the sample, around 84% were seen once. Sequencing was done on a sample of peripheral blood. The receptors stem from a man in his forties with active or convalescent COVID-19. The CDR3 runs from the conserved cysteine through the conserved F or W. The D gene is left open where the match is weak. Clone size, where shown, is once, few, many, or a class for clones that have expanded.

CDR3: CASSEAGQMNTEAFF
DNA: TGTGCCAGCAGTGAAGCGGGGCAGATGAACACTGAAGCTTTCTTT
D: .
size: few
V: TRBV6-1
J: TRBJ1-1

CDR3: CASGLTGNTIYF
DNA: TGTGCTAGTGGTTTGACAGGAAACACCATATATTTT
D: .
size: once
V: TRBV12-5
J: TRBJ1-3

CDR3: CASSLEGTGINEKLFF
DNA: TGTGCCAGCAGCTTAGAGGGGACAGGGATTAATGAAAAACTGTTTTTT
D: TRBD1
size: .
V: TRBV11-2
J: TRBJ1-4

CDR3: CASSLTGTDSGNTIYF
DNA: TGTGCCAGCAGCTTGACAGGGACCGACTCTGGAAACACCATATATTTT
D: TRBD1
size: once
V: TRBV7-9
J: TRBJ1-3

CDR3: CASSLGETGTYQPQHF
DNA: TGTGCCAGCAGCTTAGGCGAGACAGGGACATACCAGCCCCAGCATTTT
D: TRBD1
size: few
V: TRBV7-3
J: TRBJ1-5

CDR3: CASSPSDRDEAYGYTF
DNA: TGTGCCAGCAGTCCCTCGGACAGGGATGAAGCCTATGGCTACACCTTC
D: TRBD1
size: .
V: TRBV27
J: TRBJ1-2

CDR3: CASGLVAGNFYEQYF
DNA: TGTGCTAGTGGTTTGGTAGCCGGGAACTTCTACGAGCAGTACTTC
D: .
size: .
V: TRBV12-5
J: TRBJ2-7

CDR3: CASSEGQGAGYEQYF
DNA: TGTGCCAGCAGCGAGGGACAGGGGGCAGGATACGAGCAGTACTTC
D: TRBD1
size: once
V: TRBV6-5
J: TRBJ2-7

CDR3: CASSARQGADGYTF
DNA: TGTGCCAGCAGCGCTCGACAGGGGGCAGATGGCTACACCTTC
D: TRBD1
size: .
V: TRBV9
J: TRBJ1-2

CDR3: CASRQGHNQPQHF
DNA: TGTGCCTCCAGACAGGGCCACAATCAGCCCCAGCATTTT
D: TRBD1
size: .
V: TRBV30
J: TRBJ1-5

CDR3: CASSGFEDGGTDTQYF
DNA: TGTGCCAGCTCCGGGTTCGAGGACGGGGGCACAGATACGCAGTATTTT
D: .
size: .
V: TRBV18
J: TRBJ2-3